This T cell receptor (beta chain) was identified during a study of post-analysis software for immune sequencing data. For the study at large: Patients had relapsing-remitting, secondary progressive or progressive-relapsing multiple sclerosis; some lacked subtype.

Study outcomes and limitations: Clustering by F measure revealed strong co-clustering among samples prepared together in one batch. The normalized Chao1 diversity of multiple sclerosis patients was significantly lower than that of controls.

Unique molecular identifiers featured in each of the TCR beta cDNA libraries. TCRdb processed the PCR reads anew with MiXCR; each CDR3 protein has one entry. The repertoire holds around 400,000 distinct CDR3 sequences, with roughly 38% as singletons. In regard to this clonotype: The antigen is not known.

The sequence was collected from a girl aged 5 to 17 with multiple sclerosis. The sequencing sample was made of blood.

The CDR3 reads CSDLPRNYGYTF. CDR3 sequence (DNA): TGCAGCGACCTTCCGAGGAACTATGGCTACACCTTC. The chain links TRBV29-1 to TRBJ1-2; D is ambiguous. Germline V gives CDR1 SQVTM, CDR2 ANQGSEA. The CDR3 loop spans 12 amino acids. The V gene lost 7 bases and the J gene lost 2 bases, with 11 bases spanning the gap.